This T cell receptor beta chain appears in the sequencing data of a study of Tregs in tolerant kidney transplant recipients. The repertoire was sequenced with immunoSEQ multiplex PCR; TCRdb's copy has only in-frame clones and lacks some. This table holds over 50,000 clones, 80% to 90% found once. Study-wide results and caveats: The most relevant donor-specific Treg TCRbeta repertoire apparently came from expansion with activated donor B cells. Tolerant patients' donor-specific Tregs expanded beyond overall Tregs, suggesting antigen-driven growth. This study did not directly address biological reproducibility.

Thawed PBMCs were FACS-sorted into unstimulated CD4+CD25+CD127- regulatory T cells, CD4+CD25- non-regulatory cells, CD4 and CD8 cells. As for this clone: Its antigen is still unknown.

The source is a human donor who received a combined kidney and bone marrow transplant. The material was Tregs from blood, obtained before the transplant.

Written as DNA, the CDR3 is TGCGCCAGCAGCTTTGGGCTAGCGGGAGGGTTACAACGCACAGATACGCAGTATTTT. Encoded protein: CASSFGLAGGLQRTDTQYF. The chain uses TRBV5-1 and TRBJ2-3, with 12 bases that match TRBD2. The V and J ends lost 2 bases and 1 base, in that order; junction bases with no gene match: 11. Germline CDR1 SGHRS, CDR2 YFSETQ. This CDR3 is built from 19 residues.